The 5 T cell receptor beta chains below all came from one sample that was sequenced in a study of shared clonotypes between healthy human individuals. The method was immunoSEQ multiplex PCR; TCRdb's version includes in-frame clones alone and lacks a portion of them. This table holds over 1.5 million clones, 98% found once. The sequencing sample was made of naive CD4+ T cells sorted from blood. Subset in this sample: CD45RA+ positively selected. The source of these receptors is a man aged 25-40 years in good health.

This rearrangement joins TRBV7-8 to TRBJ2-4; 10 nucleotides match TRBD2. This CDR3 region has 20 residues. Looked up from germline, CDR1 is SGHVS and CDR2 is FQNEAQ. V shed 3 bases, J shed 1 base, and the junction held 15 bases outside the gene matches. The CDR3 region is CASSFGTGTSVMAAKNIQYF. The CDR3 DNA reads as TGTGCCAGCAGCTTCGGCACGGGGACTAGCGTCATGGCCGCCAAAAACATTCAGTACTTC.

Concerning this clone: The sample has other DNA sequences that encode this CDR3 too. The gene calls are TRBV6-5 and TRBJ1-5; D is uncertain. V lost 0 bases and J 4 bases, leaving 4 bases between the germline ends. CDR1 and CDR2 from the germline V gene are MNHEY and SVGAGI. This CDR3 has 13 residues. Written as DNA, the CDR3 is TGTGCCAGCAGTTACTCGAGGAATCAGCCCCAGCATTTT. Translated, it gives CASSYSRNQPQHF.

The chain carries TRBV27 and TRBJ2-1; 9 bases are shared with TRBD2. Trimming removed 6 bases from V and 4 bases from J; junction bases left unmatched: 7. The CDR3 loop spans 15 amino acids. CDR1 MNHEY and CDR2 SMNVEV come from the germline V gene (reference sequence). The CDR3 region is CASSHGTSFYNEQFF. CDR3 coding DNA: TGTGCCAGCAGCCACGGGACTAGCTTTTACAATGAGCAGTTCTTC.

With regard to this clone: Other DNA sequences in the same sample also yield this CDR3. The chain is built from TRBV9 and TRBJ2-7; 7 nucleotides match TRBD2. This CDR3 is 14 amino acids long. V shed 0 bases, J shed 4 bases, and the junction held 4 bases outside the gene matches. Germline V lookup: CDR1 SGDLS, CDR2 YYNGEE. CDR3 in amino acids: CASSVAAGSYEQYF. CDR3 bases: TGTGCCAGCAGCGTAGCAGCGGGAAGTTACGAGCAGTACTTC.

This rearrangement joins TRBV28 to TRBJ2-1, with D perhaps TRBD1 (6 bases). The CDR3 totals 16 residues. Trimming removed 1 base at V and 8 bases at J, with 18 bases between. Germline CDR1 and CDR2: MDHEN and SYDVKM. CDR3 in amino acids: CASSLSQGFNNDEQFF. In nucleotides, the CDR3 is TGTGCCAGCAGTTTATCTCAGGGGTTCAACAATGATGAGCAGTTCTTC.